This TCR beta chain was identified during a study of vaccination and CD4 T cells after COVID-19. Overall study context: Participants were vaccinated with two doses, given as either BNT162b2 or mRNA-1273 vaccine.

This CDR3 is 12 amino acids long. V lost 5 bases and J lost 7; bases outside the gene matches: 7. Germline CDR1 and CDR2: DFQATT and SNEGSKA (reference sequence). CD4+ T cells that had been cultured provided DNA sequenced with the Oncomine TCR Beta short-read assay. TCRdb recomputed calls from the PCR reads with MiXCR, one row per CDR3 protein. The sample carries 4,200 or so distinct CDR3 sequences, 68% recorded once. To note about this clonotype: The antigen remains unidentified.

Treatment in this sample: 10-day PBMC culture with coronavirus spike peptide pools or control peptides (ViraFEST assay). Positive PCR tests dated from March to December 2020, predating US Alpha, Beta and Delta variants. Wells contained around 2 million PBMCs each, and these were cultured with about 9.9 IU/ml IL-2 and around 10 ug/ml peptide pools. The chain carries TRBV20-1 and TRBJ2-5, with TRBD2 identical over 7 bases. This clonotype was obtained from a human donor who had recovered from COVID-19. Sequencing input: CD4+ T cells from blood, cultured in vitro. CDR3 sequence (DNA): TGCAGTGCTGGGGCCCCGGGAGGGACCCAGTACTTC. As protein: CSAGAPGGTQYF.